This T cell receptor (beta chain) originates from a study of molecular identifiers for immune sequencing clone quantification. In preparing bulk TCR libraries, previously described methods and listed TCR primers were used. MiXCR, run by TCRdb on the PCR reads, gives a single entry per CDR3 protein. The sample holds 50,000 to 65,000 distinct CDR3 sequences, under 30% seen once. This clonotype was counted only a few times. CDR1 LGHNA and CDR2 YSLEER come from the germline V gene. This CDR3 comprises 15 residues. The ends were cut back, 0 bases at V and 5 bases at J, with 13 bases in the middle. This chain joins TRBV4-3 and TRBJ1-2; no reliable D call. The receptor was isolated from a human donor in good health. Some libraries in this study had Jurkat cell RNA spiked in. The sample comprised naive CD8+ T cells from blood, with Jurkat cell RNA spiked in. Subset described: FACS-sorted CD8+CD4-CCR7+CD45RA+ naive T cells. The CDR3 spells CASSQDSYVGYGYTF. The CDR3 bases are TGCGCCAGCAGCCAAGATAGTTACGTGGGGTATGGCTACACCTTC.